This T cell receptor (beta chain) was captured by sequencing in a study of OX40 agonist ivuxolimab in advanced cancers. Study-level background: The patients received ivuxolimab by intravenous route every 2 weeks at 0.01 to 10 mg/kg. In three patients, partial responses were observed, one with hepatocellular carcinoma and two with cutaneous melanoma. General study points: There were, on average, more expanded clones in CD8+ T cells than in CD4+.

Comments on this clone: What it binds is not known.

Only in-frame clones appear in the TCRdb table, and some are missing; sequencing was by immunoSEQ multiplex PCR. The table records tens of thousands of clones, about 83% of them present only once. V was clipped by 10 bases and J by 0 bases, with 15 bases between them. CDR1 is SEHNR and CDR2 is FQNEAQ in the germline V gene (reference sequence). This CDR3 contains 15 residues. The clonotype originates from an adult with an advanced solid tumor such as melanoma, head and neck, liver or kidney cancer. The sample consisted of CD4+ or CD8+ T cells sorted from blood, taken in a trial of the OX40 agonist ivuxolimab. V usage is TRBV7-9 and J usage is TRBJ1-4; tentatively, D is TRBD1 (5 bases). The CDR3 coding sequence is TGTGCCACCCCTGGGGACCCCGCAACTAATGAAAAACTGTTTTTT. It codes for CATPGDPATNEKLFF.